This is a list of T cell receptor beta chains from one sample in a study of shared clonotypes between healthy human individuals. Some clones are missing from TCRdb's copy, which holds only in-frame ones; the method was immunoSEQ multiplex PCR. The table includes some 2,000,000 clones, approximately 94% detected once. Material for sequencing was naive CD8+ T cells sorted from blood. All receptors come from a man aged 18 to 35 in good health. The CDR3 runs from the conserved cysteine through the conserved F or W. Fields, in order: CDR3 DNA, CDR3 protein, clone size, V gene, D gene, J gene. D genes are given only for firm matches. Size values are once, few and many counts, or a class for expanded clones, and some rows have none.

TGTGCCAGCAGTTATCCGGGGGGGGGCAATGAGCAGTTCTTC,CASSYPGGGNEQFF,.,TRBV6-5,TRBD2,TRBJ2-1
TGTGCCAGCACCCATAGCGGGGGGCGGACTAGCACAGATACGCAGTATTTT,CASTHSGGRTSTDTQYF,.,TRBV2,TRBD2,TRBJ2-3
TGTGCCAGCAGTTACGAGGCCGGGGAGCTGTTTTTT,CASSYEAGELFF,.,TRBV6-6,.,TRBJ2-2
TGTGCCAGCAGTTACTCGACATTAGGAACTGAAGCTTTCTTT,CASSYSTLGTEAFF,once,TRBV6-5,.,TRBJ1-1
TGTGCCAGCAGCGCCGGGACAGGGCCCTACGAGCAGTACTTC,CASSAGTGPYEQYF,.,TRBV13,TRBD1,TRBJ2-7
TGTGCCAGCAGCCCCACGGCGGGAGGGCATCGAAATGAGCAGTTCTTC,CASSPTAGGHRNEQFF,.,TRBV7-6,TRBD2,TRBJ2-1
TGTGCCAGCTCACCAATCGCGGCAGGGTATTCAGATACGCAGTATTTT,CASSPIAAGYSDTQYF,.,TRBV18,.,TRBJ2-3
TGTGCCAGCAGAGACTCCGGGACAGGGGCTGGGGAGCAGTACTTC,CASRDSGTGAGEQYF,.,TRBV6-1,TRBD1,TRBJ2-7
TGTGCCAGCAGCGTCGAAGGGGAGGGGACTGAAGCTTTCTTT,CASSVEGEGTEAFF,.,TRBV11-2,.,TRBJ1-1
TGTGCCAGCAGTTTAGCTGGGGATACGCAGTATTTT,CASSLAGDTQYF,.,TRBV27,.,TRBJ2-3
TGTGCCAGCAGCCCTGGGGGGTTTAACGAGCAGTACTTC,CASSPGGFNEQYF,.,TRBV5-4,.,TRBJ2-7
TGCGCCAGCAGCCAAGATCCTACGAGAAAAGAGACCCAGTACTTC,CASSQDPTRKETQYF,.,TRBV4-3,.,TRBJ2-5
TGTGCCAGCAGTTACTCGTGGGATGAAAAACTGTTTTTT,CASSYSWDEKLFF,.,TRBV6-5,.,TRBJ1-4
TGTGCCAGCAGCAAAGATAGCGGGACAGGGGGCTCTAGGGGGACTGAAGCTTTCTTT,CASSKDSGTGGSRGTEAFF,.,TRBV21-1,.,TRBJ1-1
TGTGCCAGCAGGCCCCGGGACAACTCCTACGAGCAGTACTTC,CASRPRDNSYEQYF,.,TRBV28,.,TRBJ2-7
TGTGCCAGCAGCTTAGCTCGGGGGCTAGCGGGGAACAAAAACATTCAGTACTTC,CASSLARGLAGNKNIQYF,.,TRBV7-9,TRBD2,TRBJ2-4